This TCR beta chain was profiled in a study of shared clonotypes between healthy human individuals. The method was immunoSEQ multiplex PCR; TCRdb's version includes in-frame clones alone and lacks a portion of them. The sample consists of 2 million to 3 million clones, over 85% of them appearing once. Trimming cost V 1 base and J 4 bases, with 3 bases left between them. The CDR3 is 12 amino acids. Germline assignment: CDR1 SGHNT and CDR2 YENEEA. V gene TRBV11-3 combines with J gene TRBJ2-3; no definite D call. Sequenced: naive CD4+ T cells from PBMCs. Documented subset: CD45RA+ positively selected. The sequence was obtained from a man aged 18 to 29 in good health. Some clones in this sample may be carry-over from other donors' samples. This CDR3 is CASSLAADTQYF. CDR3 coding DNA: TGTGCCAGCAGCTTAGCCGCAGATACGCAGTATTTT.